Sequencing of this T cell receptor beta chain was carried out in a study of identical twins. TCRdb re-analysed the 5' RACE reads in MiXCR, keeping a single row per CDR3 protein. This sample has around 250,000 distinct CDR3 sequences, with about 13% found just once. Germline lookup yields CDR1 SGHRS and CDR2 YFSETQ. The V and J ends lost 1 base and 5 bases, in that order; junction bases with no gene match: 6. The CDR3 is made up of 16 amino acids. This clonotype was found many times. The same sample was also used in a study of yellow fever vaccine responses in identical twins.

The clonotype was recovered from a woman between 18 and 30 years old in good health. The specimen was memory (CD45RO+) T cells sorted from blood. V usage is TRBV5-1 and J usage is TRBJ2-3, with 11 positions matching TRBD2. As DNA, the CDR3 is TGCGCCAGCAGCTTGTCGGCTAGCGGGGGGCAAGATACGCAGTATTTT. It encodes CASSLSASGGQDTQYF.